The 30 T cell receptor beta chains listed next were all sequenced from one sample in a study of blood T cells in healthy people across ages. A second PCR of 7 to 11 cycles used a sample-barcoded 5' primer and a J-beta primer mix. In TCRdb, the 5' RACE reads were re-called with MiXCR into one record per CDR3 protein. Among about 290,000 distinct CDR3 sequences listed, around 30% were seen once. The sequencing sample was made of blood. The receptors were sampled from a woman in her seventies in good health.

The V and J genes are TRBV7-8 and TRBJ2-5, with a possible D match to TRBD1 (6 bases). CDR1 is SGHVS and CDR2 is FQNEAQ in the germline V gene. Trimming removed 5 bases from V and 2 bases from J, with 12 bases in between. CDR3 length: 14 amino acids. DNA for the CDR3: TGTGCCAGCAGCAAGTACAGGGAGCAAGAGACCCAGTACTTC. Its translation: CASSKYREQETQYF. The entire variable domain, with the rest obtained from reference TRBV7-8 and TRBJ2-5, is as follows: GAGVSQSPRYKVAKRGQDVALRCDPISGHVSLFWYQQALGQGPEFLTYFQNEAQLDKSGLPSDRFFAERPEGSVSTLKIQRTQQEDSAVYLCASSKYREQETQYFGPGTRLLVL.

The sample holds a few counts of this clonotype. J is TRBJ2-3 and V is TRBV6-5; 8 nucleotides agree with TRBD2. V was clipped by 6 bases and J by 6 bases; unmatched bases: 14. Germline assignment: CDR1 MNHEY and CDR2 SVGAGI. This CDR3 region has 16 residues. This CDR3 is CASRLFGAGVGDTQYF. Written as DNA, the CDR3 is TGTGCCAGCAGACTTTTTGGAGCGGGAGTTGGTGATACGCAGTATTTT.

V usage is TRBV3-1 and J usage is TRBJ2-7; perhaps TRBD2 as D (5 bases). The germline gives CDR1 LGHDT, CDR2 YNNKEL (reference sequence). Deletions cut 3 bases from V and 7 bases from J, with 7 bases between. The CDR3 runs 11 residues. The CDR3 DNA is TGTGCCAGCAGCCAGGAGCGGGAGCAGTACTTC. It specifies CASSQEREQYF.

This clonotype was seen only a few times. The genes are TRBV3-1 and TRBJ2-6; D is unclear. CDR3 length: 18 residues. V lost 6 bases, J lost 2 bases, and 20 bases lay in between. Germline-derived CDR1 and CDR2 are LGHDT and YNNKEL (reference sequence). Written as DNA, the CDR3 is TGTGCCAGCAGGAAAACCCTTGAAGGAAAAGCTGGGGCCAACGTCCTGACTTTC. This translates into CASRKTLEGKAGANVLTF.

J is TRBJ1-2 and V is TRBV20-1; 10 bases are shared with TRBD1. The germline V gene has CDR1 DFQATT and CDR2 SNEGSKA (reference sequence). Unmatched junction bases numbered 9, after V lost 6 bases and J lost 5 bases. The CDR3 runs 14 residues. CDR3: CSATTGQGSYGYTF. The CDR3 region has the DNA TGCAGTGCAACCACGGGACAGGGGAGTTATGGCTACACCTTC.

The chain employs TRBV29-1 and TRBJ1-2; D uncertain. This CDR3 contains 12 residues. V lost 0 bases and J lost 8, with 10 bases in between. In germline, CDR1 is SQVTM, CDR2 ANQGSEA. The CDR3 loop is CSVEDLLAGYTF. DNA of the CDR3: TGCAGCGTTGAAGATCTTCTCGCCGGCTACACCTTC.

The chain joins TRBV10-3 to TRBJ2-5; D is perhaps TRBD1 or TRBD2 (6 bases each). Near its end, the DNA agrees better with TRBJ2-7, so the J call may be wrong. The length of the CDR3 is 16 residues. Per the germline V gene, CDR1 is ENHRY and CDR2 is SYGVKD. The CDR3 DNA sequence: TGTGCCATCAGCGCGTCGGGGGCGCCTTTGTTCTACGAGCAGTACTTC. This encodes CAISASGAPLFYEQYF.

The V call is TRBV7-9, the J call TRBJ2-1; 12 nucleotides line up with TRBD2. Per germline, CDR1 SEHNR and CDR2 FQNEAQ (reference sequence). With 5 bases clipped from V and 9 bases from J, the junction kept 2 bases outside the gene matches. This CDR3 is 13 amino acids long. The CDR3 sequence: CASSRTSGAEQFF. The CDR3 DNA follows: TGTGCCAGCAGCAGGACTAGCGGGGCTGAGCAGTTCTTC.

The table lists this clonotype with a few counts. The chain recombines TRBV7-2 with TRBJ2-3; the match to TRBD2 covers 8 bases. After removal of 5 bases from V and 5 bases from J, the junction contained 9 bases not matched to a gene. CDR1 and CDR2 from the germline V gene are SGHTA and FQGNSA. The CDR3 contains 15 residues. The CDR3 DNA follows: TGTGCCAGCAGCCCGCCGGGAAGCGGGAGAGATACGCAGTATTTT. Translated, it gives CASSPPGSGRDTQYF.

This rearrangement joins TRBV7-8 to TRBJ2-1; possibly TRBD2 for D (5 bases). Trimming shortened V by 6 bases and J by 0 bases, and 12 bases separated the two germline ends. Germline-derived CDR1 and CDR2 are SGHVS and FQNEAQ. The CDR3 totals 15 residues. DNA for the CDR3: TGTGCCAGCAGTCGAGAGGGATCCTCCTACAATGAGCAGTTCTTC. It translates to CASSREGSSYNEQFF.

Only a few counts were recorded for this clonotype. The V gene is TRBV20-1, the J gene TRBJ1-6; possible D gene TRBD1, 6 bases. This CDR3 region has 13 residues. Trimming shortened V by 6 bases and J by 7 bases, and 13 bases separated the two germline ends. CDR1 is DFQATT, CDR2 SNEGSKA, per germline (reference sequence). The CDR3 DNA reads TGCAGTGCGAGCCGGGACACCAATTCACCCCTCCACTTT. Its translation is CSASRDTNSPLHF.

This clonotype was observed many times. The chain recombines TRBV12-3 or TRBV12-4 with TRBJ1-5, with D possibly matching TRBD1 (6 bases). This CDR3 has 14 amino acids. V lost 3 bases to trimming and J lost 1 base, with 7 bases between them. CDR3 DNA sequence: TGTGCCAGCAGTTTCGGGGGCAGCAATCAGCCCCAGCATTTT. It is translated as CASSFGGSNQPQHF.

The chain is built from TRBV19 and TRBJ2-2; tentatively, D is TRBD2 (6 bases). The CDR3 totals 16 residues. V dropped 1 base and J dropped 6 bases, with 15 bases sitting between them. Germline CDR1 is LNHDA and CDR2 is SQIVND (reference sequence). The CDR3 DNA is TGTGCCAGTAGTATAGTTGCGGGAACTGATGCCGGGGAGCTGTTTTTT. Protein sequence: CASSIVAGTDAGELFF. Full variable domain (rest looked up from reference TRBV19 and TRBJ2-2): DGGITQSPKYLFRKEGQNVTLSCEQNLNHDAMYWYRQDPGQGLRLIYYSQIVNDFQKGDIAEGYSVSREKKESFPLTVTSAQKNPTAFYLCASSIVAGTDAGELFFGEGSRLTVL.

This clonotype was seen at least ten times. The chain has TRBV29-1 and TRBJ2-5, with D maybe TRBD1 (6 bases). This CDR3 is built from 13 residues. Germline V gives CDR1 SQVTM, CDR2 ANQGSEA. Trimming cost V 2 bases and J 6 bases, with 13 bases left between them. The CDR3 nucleotides are TGCAGCGTTGAACGGGCAGGGGTAAAGACCCAGTACTTC. This gives the protein CSVERAGVKTQYF.

This chain joins TRBV7-9 and TRBJ2-2; a weak D match, TRBD1 (5 bases). CDR3 size: 13 residues. Trimming stripped 10 bases from V and 0 bases from J, with 9 bases between. The V gene's germline CDR1 is SEHNR and CDR2 FQNEAQ (reference sequence). The DNA for the CDR3 is TGTGCCAACGACAGTGCGAACACCGGGGAGCTGTTTTTT. The encoded protein is CANDSANTGELFF.

This chain uses TRBV7-3 with TRBJ2-1; no clear D gene. CDR1 is SGHTA, CDR2 FQGTGA, per germline. There are 14 residues in the CDR3. Trimming took 2 bases from V and 4 from J, leaving 9 bases between them. This CDR3 reads CASSLSAFYNEQFF. Written as DNA, the CDR3 is TGTGCCAGCAGCTTATCGGCTTTTTACAATGAGCAGTTCTTC.

This clonotype was seen many times. The V and J genes are TRBV12-3 or TRBV12-4 and TRBJ2-5; D unclear. The DNA end favors TRBJ2-1, so the J call may be wrong. The length of the CDR3 is 12 residues. The CDR3 nucleotides are TGTGCCAGCAGTCCCGAGGTACGCAGGCAGTTCTTC. Its translation: CASSPEVRRQFF.

This clonotype occurred a few times. CDR3 region: CAISELKYEQFF. For the CDR3, the DNA is TGTGCCATCAGTGAACTTAAGTATGAGCAGTTCTTC. The chain combines TRBV10-3 with TRBJ2-1; D gene uncertain. V was clipped by 3 bases and J by 8 bases, with 8 bases between them. Germline CDR1 is ENHRY and CDR2 is SYGVKD. CDR3 length equals 12 residues.

The genes are TRBV6-2 or TRBV6-3 and TRBJ1-2; D uncertain. V gave up 5 bases and J gave up 8 bases, with 15 bases separating them. Germline loops: CDR1 MNHEY, CDR2 SVGEGT. This CDR3 spans 13 amino acids. CDR3 amino acids: CASSKDTTRGYTF. The CDR3 DNA reads TGTGCCAGCAGTAAAGACACGACGCGGGGCTACACCTTC.

V gene TRBV28 combines with J gene TRBJ2-1; D perhaps matches TRBD1 (5 bases). The CDR3 is 11 amino acids. CDR1 is MDHEN and CDR2 is SYDVKM in the germline V gene. Trimming cost V 7 bases and J 9 bases, with 10 bases left between them. The CDR3: CASKGAAEQFF. DNA for the CDR3: TGTGCCAGCAAAGGGGCAGCTGAGCAGTTCTTC.

J is TRBJ2-3 and V is TRBV5-1, with TRBD2 matching 14 bases. CDR1 SGHRS and CDR2 YFSETQ come from the germline V gene. This CDR3 comprises 19 residues. V shed 0 bases, J shed 4 bases, and the junction held 10 bases outside the gene matches. As DNA, the CDR3 is TGCGCCAGCAGCTTGGAGTTTTCGTCGGGACTAGCGGGGGCAGATACGCAGTATTTT. It encodes CASSLEFSSGLAGADTQYF.

This clonotype has at least ten counts. The J gene is TRBJ2-3, the V gene TRBV2, with TRBD2 matching 8 bases. The germline V gene encodes CDR1 SNHLY and CDR2 FYNNEI. V trimming: 8 bases; J trimming: 4 bases; junction bases outside the gene matches: 2. The CDR3 is 12 residues long. The CDR3 is CASSSGSDTQYF. CDR3 DNA sequence: TGTGCCAGCTCTAGCGGGTCAGATACGCAGTATTTT.

This clonotype came up a few times. The gene calls are TRBV18 and TRBJ2-7; no firm D call. Germline V gene lookup returns CDR1 KGHSH and CDR2 LQKENI. This CDR3 is built from 13 residues. Trimming removed 3 bases at V and 7 bases at J, with 13 bases between. CDR3 coding DNA: TGTGCCAGCTCACCCGACCCTGCTGGGGAGCAGTACTTC. Protein sequence: CASSPDPAGEQYF.

The chain combines TRBV27 with TRBJ2-1; no firm D call. Between the trimmed V and J ends, which lost 6 bases and 8 bases, there was a span of 14 bases. The CDR3 consists of 13 residues. From germline, CDR1 is MNHEY and CDR2 SMNVEV (reference sequence). The CDR3 sequence: CASRTSGRDEQFF. For the CDR3, the DNA is TGTGCCAGCAGAACCAGTGGACGGGATGAGCAGTTCTTC.

This clonotype appeared a few times. This chain links TRBV27 with TRBJ2-7, with D perhaps given as TRBD1 or TRBD2 (5 bases each). The CDR3 totals 15 residues. CDR1 MNHEY and CDR2 SMNVEV come from the germline V gene (reference sequence). Deletions cut 6 bases from V and 2 bases from J, with 17 bases between. The CDR3 region has the DNA TGTGCCAGCAGCTACGCCGGGGACGGAGCCTACGAGCAGTACTTC. This codes for CASSYAGDGAYEQYF.

The chain employs TRBV7-9 and TRBJ1-4; D unclear. Between the trimmed V and J ends, which lost 8 bases and 7 bases, there was a span of 5 bases. Germline lookup yields CDR1 SEHNR and CDR2 FQNEAQ (reference sequence). The CDR3 spans 10 residues. CDR3 bases: TGTGCCAGCTCGCCTGAAAAACTGTTTTTT. Translated: CASSPEKLFF.

The chain couples TRBV20-1 to TRBJ2-5, with 10 bases lining up with TRBD2. CDR3 length equals 13 residues. The junction had 12 bases not matched to a gene; V was cut back by 6 bases and J by 11 bases. Germline CDR1 DFQATT, CDR2 SNEGSKA (reference sequence). In DNA form, the CDR3 reads TGCAGTGCCACTAGCGGGGTTCTAGGGGAGCAGTACTTC. This translates into CSATSGVLGEQYF.

The rearrangement uses TRBV12-3 or TRBV12-4 and TRBJ1-2; no firm D call. Trimming stripped 1 base from V and 6 bases from J, with 9 bases between. CDR3 length: 13 residues. CDR3 bases: TGTGCCAGCAGTTTAGAGCAAGGGAATGGCTACACCTTC. Protein: CASSLEQGNGYTF.

This clonotype came up a few times. The J gene is TRBJ1-2, the V gene TRBV18, with 9 bases matching TRBD1. J was trimmed by 8 bases and V by 3 bases; bases with no gene match: 4. The CDR3 spans 13 residues. From germline, CDR1 is KGHSH and CDR2 LQKENI. CDR3 sequence: CASSPRQGEGYTF. CDR3 nucleotides: TGTGCCAGCTCACCGCGACAGGGGGAAGGCTACACCTTC.

The V call is TRBV28, the J call TRBJ1-2; the match to TRBD1 covers 8 bases. V trimming: 7 bases; J trimming: 4 bases; junction bases outside the gene matches: 8. Germline CDR1 is MDHEN and CDR2 is SYDVKM. The CDR3 contains 14 residues. The CDR3 bases are TGTGCCAGCATAGCGGACAGGGTGGTCTATGGCTACACCTTC. Translating gives CASIADRVVYGYTF.